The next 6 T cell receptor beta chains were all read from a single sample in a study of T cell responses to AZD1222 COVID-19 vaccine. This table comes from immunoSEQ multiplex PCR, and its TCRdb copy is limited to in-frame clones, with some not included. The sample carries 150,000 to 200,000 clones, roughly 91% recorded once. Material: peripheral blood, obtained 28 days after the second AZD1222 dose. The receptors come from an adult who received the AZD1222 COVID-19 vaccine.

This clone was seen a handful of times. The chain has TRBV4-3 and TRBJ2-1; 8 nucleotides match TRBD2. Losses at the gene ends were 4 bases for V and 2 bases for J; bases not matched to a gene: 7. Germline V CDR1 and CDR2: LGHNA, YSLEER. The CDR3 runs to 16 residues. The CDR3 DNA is TGCGCCAGCAGCCGCGGCGTCGGGAGGGCCTACAATGAGCAGTTCTTC. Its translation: CASSRGVGRAYNEQFF.

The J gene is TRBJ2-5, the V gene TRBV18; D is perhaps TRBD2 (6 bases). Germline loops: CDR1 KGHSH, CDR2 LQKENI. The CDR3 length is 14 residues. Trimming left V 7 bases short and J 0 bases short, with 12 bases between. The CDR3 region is CASFPDYYQETQYF. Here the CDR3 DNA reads TGTGCCAGCTTTCCGGACTATTACCAAGAGACCCAGTACTTC.

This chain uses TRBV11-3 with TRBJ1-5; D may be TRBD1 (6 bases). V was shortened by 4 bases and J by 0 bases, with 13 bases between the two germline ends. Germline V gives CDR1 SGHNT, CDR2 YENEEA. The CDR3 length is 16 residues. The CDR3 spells CASSSTRTVSNQPQHF. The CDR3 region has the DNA TGTGCCAGCAGCTCAACCCGGACAGTTAGCAATCAGCCCCAGCATTTT.

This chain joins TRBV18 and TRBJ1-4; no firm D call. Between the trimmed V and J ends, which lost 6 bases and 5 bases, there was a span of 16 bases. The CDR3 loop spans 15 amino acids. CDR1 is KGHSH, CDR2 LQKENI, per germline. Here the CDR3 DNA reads TGTGCCAGCTCCCCGGACCGGGGAAAGAATGAAAAACTGTTTTTT. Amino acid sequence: CASSPDRGKNEKLFF.

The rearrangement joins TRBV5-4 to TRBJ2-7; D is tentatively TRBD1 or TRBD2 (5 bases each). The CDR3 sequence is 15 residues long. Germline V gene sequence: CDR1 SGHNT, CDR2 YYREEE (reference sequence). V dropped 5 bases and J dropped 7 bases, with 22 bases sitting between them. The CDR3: CASRFTRDPPSEQYF. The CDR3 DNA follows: TGTGCCAGCAGATTTACTCGGGACCCCCCATCGGAGCAGTACTTC.

Here the CDR3 DNA reads TGTGCCAGCAGTCTGTCTCGGGGGGACACCATATATTTT. It encodes CASSLSRGDTIYF. The chain carries TRBV28 and TRBJ1-3, with D possibly TRBD1 on 5 matching bases. Germline CDR1 reads MDHEN; CDR2 reads SYDVKM. V gave up 5 bases and J gave up 8 bases, with 13 bases separating them. The CDR3 covers 13 residues.